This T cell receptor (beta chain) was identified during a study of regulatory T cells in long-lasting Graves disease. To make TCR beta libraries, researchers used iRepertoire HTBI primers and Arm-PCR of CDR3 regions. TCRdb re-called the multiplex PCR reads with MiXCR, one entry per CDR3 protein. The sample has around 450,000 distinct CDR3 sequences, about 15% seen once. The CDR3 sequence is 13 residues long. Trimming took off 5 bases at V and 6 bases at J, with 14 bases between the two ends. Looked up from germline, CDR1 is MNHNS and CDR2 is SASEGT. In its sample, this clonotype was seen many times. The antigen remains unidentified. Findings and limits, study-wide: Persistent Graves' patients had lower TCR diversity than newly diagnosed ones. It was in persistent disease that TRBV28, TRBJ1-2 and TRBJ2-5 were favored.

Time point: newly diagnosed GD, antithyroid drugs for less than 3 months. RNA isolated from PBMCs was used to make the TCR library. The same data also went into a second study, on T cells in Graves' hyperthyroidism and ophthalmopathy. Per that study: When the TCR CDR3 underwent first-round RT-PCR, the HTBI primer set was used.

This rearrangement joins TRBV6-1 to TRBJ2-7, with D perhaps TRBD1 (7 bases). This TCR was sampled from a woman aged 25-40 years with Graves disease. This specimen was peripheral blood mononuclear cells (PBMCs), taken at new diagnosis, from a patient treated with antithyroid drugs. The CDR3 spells CASSPGGGLEQYF. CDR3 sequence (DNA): TGTGCCAGCAGTCCAGGGGGAGGACTCGAGCAGTACTTC.